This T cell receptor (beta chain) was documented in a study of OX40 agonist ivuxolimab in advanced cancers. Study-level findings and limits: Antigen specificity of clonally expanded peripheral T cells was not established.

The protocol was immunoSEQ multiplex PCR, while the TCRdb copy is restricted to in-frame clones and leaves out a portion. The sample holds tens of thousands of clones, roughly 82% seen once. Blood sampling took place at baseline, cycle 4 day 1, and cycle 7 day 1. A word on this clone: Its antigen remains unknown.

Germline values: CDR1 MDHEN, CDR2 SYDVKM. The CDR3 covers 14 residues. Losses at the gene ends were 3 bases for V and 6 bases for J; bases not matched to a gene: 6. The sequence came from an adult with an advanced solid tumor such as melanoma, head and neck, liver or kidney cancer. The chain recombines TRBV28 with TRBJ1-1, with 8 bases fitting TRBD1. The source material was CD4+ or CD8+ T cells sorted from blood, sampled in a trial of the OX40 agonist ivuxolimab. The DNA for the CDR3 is TGTGCCAGCAGTTTGACAGGGGACCTTTCTGAAGCTTTCTTT. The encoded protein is CASSLTGDLSEAFF.